This entry describes one T cell receptor beta chain. Antigen: not known. This record comes from a study of cytomegalovirus exposure and HLA in healthy donors. There are 16 residues in the CDR3. The V end lost 6 bases, the J end lost 8 bases, and 22 bases lay between the germline ends. Germline loops: CDR1 SNHLY, CDR2 FYNNEI. The table came from immunoSEQ multiplex PCR; TCRdb's copy has only in-frame clones and leaves some out. Found here are 250,000 to 300,000 clones, 85% to 90% of them singletons; the top ten hold approximately 0.34%. Regarding the study as a whole: Reports credit the classifier with highly specific, highly sensitive diagnosis of cytomegalovirus status. In vitro testing confirmed three CMV-associated chains as specific for CMV antigens. Most TCR sequences proved rare, with some public TCRs found in many donors.

The receptor was isolated from a woman under 30 in good health and CMV-seronegative. The rearrangement uses TRBV2 and TRBJ1-4; the D gene is possibly TRBD1 (5 bases). The sequenced sample was PBMCs. CDR3 in DNA: TGTGCCAGCAGCCGCACCGAAGACAGATTGAGCGAAAAACTGTTTTTT. Its translation is CASSRTEDRLSEKLFF.